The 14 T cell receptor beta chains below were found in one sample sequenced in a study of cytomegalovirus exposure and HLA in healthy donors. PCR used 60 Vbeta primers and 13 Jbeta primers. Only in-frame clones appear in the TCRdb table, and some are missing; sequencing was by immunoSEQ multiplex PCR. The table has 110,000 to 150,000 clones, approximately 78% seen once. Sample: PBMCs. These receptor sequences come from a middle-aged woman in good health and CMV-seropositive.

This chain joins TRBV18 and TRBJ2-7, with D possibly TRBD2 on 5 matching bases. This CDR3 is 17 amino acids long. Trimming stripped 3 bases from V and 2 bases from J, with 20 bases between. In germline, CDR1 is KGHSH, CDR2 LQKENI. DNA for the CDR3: TGTGCCAGCTCACCCCCAGGATGGAGCGGTCCTGCCTACGAGCAGTACTTC. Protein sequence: CASSPPGWSGPAYEQYF.

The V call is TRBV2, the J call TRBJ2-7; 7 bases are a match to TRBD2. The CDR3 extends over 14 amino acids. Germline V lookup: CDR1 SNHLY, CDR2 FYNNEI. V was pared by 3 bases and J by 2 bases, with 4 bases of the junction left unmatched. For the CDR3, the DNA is TGTGCCAGCAGTGAGGGGGACTACACCTACGAGCAGTACTTC. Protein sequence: CASSEGDYTYEQYF. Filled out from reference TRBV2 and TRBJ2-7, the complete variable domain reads EPEVTQTPSHQVTQMGQEVILRCVPISNHLYFYWYRQILGQKVEFLVSFYNNEISEKSEIFDDQFSVERPDGSNFTLKIRSTKLEDSAMYFCASSEGDYTYEQYFGPGTRLTVT.

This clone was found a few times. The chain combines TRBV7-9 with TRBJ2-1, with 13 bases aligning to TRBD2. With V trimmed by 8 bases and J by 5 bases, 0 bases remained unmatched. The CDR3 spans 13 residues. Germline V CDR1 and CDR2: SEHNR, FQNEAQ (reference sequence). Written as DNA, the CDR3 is TGTGCCAGCGGGACTAGCGGGAACAATGAGCAGTTCTTC. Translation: CASGTSGNNEQFF.

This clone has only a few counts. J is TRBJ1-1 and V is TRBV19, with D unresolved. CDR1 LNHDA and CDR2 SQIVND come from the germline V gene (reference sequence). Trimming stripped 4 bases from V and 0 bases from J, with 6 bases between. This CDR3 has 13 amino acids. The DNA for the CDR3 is TGTGCCAGTAGTACTGAGCTGAACACTGAAGCTTTCTTT. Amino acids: CASSTELNTEAFF.

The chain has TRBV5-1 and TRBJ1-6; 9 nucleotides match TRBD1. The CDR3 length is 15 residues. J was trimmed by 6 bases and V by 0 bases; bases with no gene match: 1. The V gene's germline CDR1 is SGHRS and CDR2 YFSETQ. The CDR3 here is CASSLGDRVNSPLHF. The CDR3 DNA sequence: TGCGCCAGCAGCTTGGGGGACAGGGTTAATTCACCCCTCCACTTT.

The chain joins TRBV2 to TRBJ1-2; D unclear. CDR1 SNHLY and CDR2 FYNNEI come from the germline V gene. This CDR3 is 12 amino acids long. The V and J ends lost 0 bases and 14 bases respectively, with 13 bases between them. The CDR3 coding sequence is TGTGCCAGCAGTGAAGCGGGCTCCTCCTGTACCTTC. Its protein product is CASSEAGSSCTF.

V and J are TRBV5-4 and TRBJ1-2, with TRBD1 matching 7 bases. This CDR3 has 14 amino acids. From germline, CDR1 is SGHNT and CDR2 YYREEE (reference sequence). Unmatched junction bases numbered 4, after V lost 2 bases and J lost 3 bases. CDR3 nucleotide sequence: TGTGCCAGCAGCTTTTCGGGACAGCACTATGGCTACACCTTC. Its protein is CASSFSGQHYGYTF.

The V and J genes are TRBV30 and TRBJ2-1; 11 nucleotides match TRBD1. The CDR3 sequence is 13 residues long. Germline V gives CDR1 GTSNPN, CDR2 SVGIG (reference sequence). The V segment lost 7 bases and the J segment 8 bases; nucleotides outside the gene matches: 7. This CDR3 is CALDRGLFDEQFF. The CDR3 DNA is TGTGCCTTGGACAGGGGGCTCTTCGATGAGCAGTTCTTC.

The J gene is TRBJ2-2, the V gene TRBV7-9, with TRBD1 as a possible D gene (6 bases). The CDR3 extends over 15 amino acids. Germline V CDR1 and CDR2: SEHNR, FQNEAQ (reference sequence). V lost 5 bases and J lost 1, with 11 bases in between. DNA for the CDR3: TGTGCCAGCAGCCCCTGGACAGAGAACACCGGGGAGCTGTTTTTT. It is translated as CASSPWTENTGELFF.

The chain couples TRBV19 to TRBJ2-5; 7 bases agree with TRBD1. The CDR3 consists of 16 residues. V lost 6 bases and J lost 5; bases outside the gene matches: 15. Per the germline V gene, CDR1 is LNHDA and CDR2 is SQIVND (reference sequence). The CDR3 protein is CASSPGQWSFMETQYF. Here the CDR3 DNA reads TGTGCCAGTAGCCCGGGACAGTGGTCTTTTATGGAGACCCAGTACTTC. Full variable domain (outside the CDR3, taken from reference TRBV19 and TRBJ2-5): DGGITQSPKYLFRKEGQNVTLSCEQNLNHDAMYWYRQDPGQGLRLIYYSQIVNDFQKGDIAEGYSVSREKKESFPLTVTSAQKNPTAFYLCASSPGQWSFMETQYFGPGTRLLVL.

CDR3 DNA sequence: TGTGCCAGTAGTATCGTAGAGGGTCTTGGCGAGAACACTGAAGCTTTCTTT. Translation: CASSIVEGLGENTEAFF. The rearrangement joins TRBV19 to TRBJ1-1; D call uncertain. The ends were cut back, 3 bases at V and 1 base at J, with 18 bases in the middle. Germline loops: CDR1 LNHDA, CDR2 SQIVND (reference sequence). The CDR3 is made up of 17 amino acids.

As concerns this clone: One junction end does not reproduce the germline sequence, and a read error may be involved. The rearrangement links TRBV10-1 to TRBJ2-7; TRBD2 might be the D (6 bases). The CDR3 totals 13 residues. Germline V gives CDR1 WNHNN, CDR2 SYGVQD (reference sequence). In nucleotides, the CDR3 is TGCGCCAGCGGTGAGGCGGGGATTTACGAGCAGTACTTC. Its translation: CASGEAGIYEQYF.

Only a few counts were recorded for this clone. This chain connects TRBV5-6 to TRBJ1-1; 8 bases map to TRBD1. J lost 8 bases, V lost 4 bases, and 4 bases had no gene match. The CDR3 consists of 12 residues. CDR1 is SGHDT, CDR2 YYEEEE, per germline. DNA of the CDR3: TGTGCCAGCAGCCAGGACAGGGCCGAAGCTTTCTTT. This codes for CASSQDRAEAFF. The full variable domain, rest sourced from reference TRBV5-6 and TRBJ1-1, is DAGVTQSPTHLIKTRGQQVTLRCSPKSGHDTVSWYQQALGQGPQFIFQYYEEEERQRGNFPDRFSGHQFPNYSSELNVNALLLGDSALYLCASSQDRAEAFFGQGTRLTVV.

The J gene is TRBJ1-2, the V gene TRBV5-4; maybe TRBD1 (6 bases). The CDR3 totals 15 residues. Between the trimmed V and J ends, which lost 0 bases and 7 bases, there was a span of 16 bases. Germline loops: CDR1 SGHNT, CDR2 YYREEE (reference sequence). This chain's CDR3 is CASSLGQGINGGYTF. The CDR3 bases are TGTGCCAGCAGCTTGGGGCAGGGGATAAACGGTGGCTACACCTTC.